The present TCR beta chain was sequenced within a study of metastatic and nonmetastatic thyroid tumors. For the study at large: Comparative analysis of repertoires was undertaken across blood and tumor or nodule tissue obtained from malignant and benign thyroid patients. Regarding the study as a whole: Malignant tumors reportedly showed significantly higher TCR beta diversity than benign nodules in both blood and tumor.

Every patient underwent thyroid surgery untreated. TCRdb reprocessed the PCR reads using MiXCR. The sample lists 15,000 to 20,000 clones; roughly 20% were seen once. This clone has ten or more counts. The target antigen is unknown. Germline V gene sequence: CDR1 SEHNR, CDR2 FQNEAQ (reference sequence). Trimming took off 3 bases at V and 5 bases at J, with 7 bases between the two ends. The CDR3 extends over 12 amino acids. Sequencing used tumor tissue. The clonotype was recovered from a male donor with papillary thyroid cancer or a benign thyroid nodule (not recorded which). Some clones in this sample may be carry-over from other donors' samples. The chain employs TRBV7-9 and TRBJ2-5, with unresolved D. Written as DNA, the CDR3 is TGTGCCAGCAGCTTTTTGGTGGAGACCCAGTACTTC. This codes for CASSFLVETQYF.